This TCR beta chain was identified during a study of blood T cell repertoires in COVID-19. The assay was immunoSEQ multiplex PCR, and TCRdb's table has in-frame clones only and misses some. The sample lists approximately 180,000 clones, 85% to 90% occurring once. In germline, CDR1 is LGHDT, CDR2 YNNKEL (reference sequence). The J segment lost 4 bases and the V segment lost 5 bases, leaving 17 bases of the junction unmatched. The CDR3 extends over 17 amino acids. The source material was peripheral blood. The receptor's source is a person between 65 and 80 years old with COVID-19, enrolled during active disease. The chain links TRBV3-1 (or the pseudogene TRBV3-2) to TRBJ2-7; 7 bases line up with TRBD1. The chain's CDR3 is CASSFGGRANRGYEQYF. The DNA of the CDR3 is TGTGCCAGCAGCTTTGGGGGTCGCGCTAACAGGGGATACGAGCAGTACTTC.